The TCR beta chain under discussion was sequenced for a study of CD8+ T cells in alopecia areata. cDNA reverse transcribed from extracted RNA served as the sequencing template. Data came from immunoSEQ multiplex PCR; TCRdb stores just in-frame clones and leaves some out. The sample lists 90,000 to 150,000 clones; about 50% were seen once. Treatment here: oral pan-JAK inhibitor, 5-10 mg twice daily. Per germline, CDR1 SQVTM and CDR2 ANQGSEA. The CDR3 is made up of 14 amino acids. J gave up 2 bases and V 6 bases, and 9 bases lay outside the gene matches. This sequence was found in a human donor with alopecia areata. The input for sequencing was CD4+ T cells sorted from blood, taken at week 4, from a patient treated with tofacitinib. The gene calls are TRBV29-1 and TRBJ1-2, with 7 bases aligning to TRBD1. The CDR3 DNA follows: TGCAGCGTCACACCGGGACAGAGAAACTATGGCTACACCTTC. This encodes CSVTPGQRNYGYTF.